One TCR beta chain is described in this entry. Repertoires were generated with immunoSEQ multiplex PCR, while TCRdb's copy carries only in-frame clones and drops some. The sample carries more than 75,000 clones, about four fifths recorded once. These data belong to a study of control samples from healthy donors and cancer patients. The CDR3 length is 15 residues. The germline CDR1 and CDR2 sequences are SGHNT and YENEEA. V gave up 4 bases and J gave up 0 bases; unmatched junction bases: 2. Sequenced material: PBMCs. This clonotype was obtained from a man between 65 and 79 years old with lung cancer. The V and J genes are TRBV11-3 and TRBJ2-2; 7 nucleotides match TRBD1. The CDR3 coding sequence is TGTGCCAGCAGCTCGCAGGGGGCGAACACCGGGGAGCTGTTTTTT. Translated: CASSSQGANTGELFF.